A single sample is the source of the 11 T cell receptor beta chains below, sequenced in a study of blood T cells in healthy people across ages. The authors ran a second PCR of about 7 to 11 cycles using a sample-barcoded 5' primer and a J-beta primer mix. One entry per CDR3 protein, called by TCRdb with MiXCR from the 5' RACE reads. The sample includes 750,000 or so distinct CDR3 sequences, 20% to 25% seen only once; the top ten take more than 7.5%. The same sample was also used in a study of T cells of mothers and their children.

The sequencing sample was made of blood. The receptors come from a boy younger than 18 in good health.

The chain is built from TRBV7-2 and TRBJ2-5; 7 nucleotides align to TRBD2. With the DNA end fitting TRBJ2-1 better, the J assignment may be wrong. Germline CDR1 SGHTA, CDR2 FQGNSA. CDR3 size: 12 residues. As DNA, the CDR3 is TGTGCCAGCAGCCCCGGACTAGAACGGCAGTTCTTC. The encoded protein is CASSPGLERQFF.

The J gene is TRBJ1-2, the V gene TRBV6-6, with unresolved D. The CDR3 covers 13 residues. Germline assignment: CDR1 MNHNY and CDR2 SVGAGI (reference sequence). The ends were cut back, 3 bases at V and 1 base at J, with 6 bases in the middle. CDR3 bases: TGTGCCAGCAGTTATGGGGTTAACTATGGCTACACCTTC. Translation: CASSYGVNYGYTF.

This rearrangement joins TRBV5-1 to TRBJ1-5, with D possibly being TRBD1 (5 bases). CDR1 is SGHRS and CDR2 is YFSETQ in the germline V gene. The CDR3 sequence is 16 residues long. V lost 0 bases to trimming and J lost 0 bases, with 10 bases between them. The CDR3 loop reads CASSLDSDSSNQPQHF. CDR3 DNA: TGCGCCAGCAGCTTGGACTCTGACAGTAGCAATCAGCCCCAGCATTTT. The full variable domain, its missing parts supplied by reference TRBV5-1 and TRBJ1-5, is KAGVTQTPRYLIKTRGQQVTLSCSPISGHRSVSWYQQTPGQGLQFLFEYFSETQRNKGNFPGRFSGRQFSNSRSEMNVSTLELGDSALYLCASSLDSDSSNQPQHFGDGTRLSIL.

This clonotype appeared a few times. The V gene is TRBV5-6, the J gene TRBJ2-5; D possibly corresponds to TRBD2 (5 bases). Near its end, the DNA agrees better with TRBJ2-1, so the J call may be wrong. Per the germline V gene, CDR1 is SGHDT and CDR2 is YYEEEE. The CDR3 contains 14 residues. This chain's CDR3 is CASTLTRGYNEQFF. CDR3 coding DNA: TGTGCCAGCACTTTAACTCGGGGCTACAATGAGCAGTTCTTC.

This sequence joins TRBV5-5 and TRBJ2-1; D is unclear. CDR1 and CDR2 (germline): SGHKS, YYEKEE (reference sequence). This CDR3 has 15 amino acids. Trimming left V 0 bases short and J 10 bases short, with 17 bases between. The DNA for the CDR3 is TGTGCCAGCAGCTTGGTTTTAGGCGTCTGGTACGAGCAGTTCTTC. This codes for CASSLVLGVWYEQFF. Drawing the rest from reference TRBV5-5 and TRBJ2-1, the complete variable domain is DAGVTQSPTHLIKTRGQQVTLRCSPISGHKSVSWYQQVLGQGPQFIFQYYEKEERGRGNFPDRFSARQFPNYSSELNVNALLLGDSALYLCASSLVLGVWYEQFFGPGTRLTVL.

J is TRBJ1-4 and V is TRBV27; D unresolved. Trimming cost V 6 bases and J 6 bases, with 17 bases left between them. The CDR3 is 15 amino acids. Germline V lookup: CDR1 MNHEY, CDR2 SMNVEV (reference sequence). For the CDR3, the DNA is TGTGCCAGCAGCTCTTTTAATTCAGTGGATGAAAAACTGTTTTTT. It specifies CASSSFNSVDEKLFF. The full variable domain, rest sourced from reference TRBV27 and TRBJ1-4, is EAQVTQNPRYLITVTGKKLTVTCSQNMNHEYMSWYRQDPGLGLRQIYYSMNVEVTDKGDVPEGYKVSRKEKRNFPLILESPSPNQTSLYFCASSSFNSVDEKLFFGSGTQLSVL.

Concerning this clonotype: A read error may account for a junction end that differs from germline. The gene calls are TRBV2 and TRBJ2-3, with TRBD2 matching 7 bases. This CDR3 has 12 residues. CDR1 is SNHLY and CDR2 is FYNNEI in the germline V gene. The CDR3 reads CASSSGGDSQYF. The CDR3 DNA is TGTGCCAGCAGTTCGGGAGGAGATTCGCAGTATTTT. The full variable domain, with the rest looked up from reference TRBV2 and TRBJ2-3, is EPEVTQTPSHQVTQMGQEVILRCVPISNHLYFYWYRQILGQKVEFLVSFYNNEISEKSEIFDDQFSVERPDGSNFTLKIRSTKLEDSAMYFCASSSGGDSQYFGPGTRLTVL.

This chain uses TRBV19 with TRBJ1-5; D unclear. Germline-derived CDR1 and CDR2 are LNHDA and SQIVND (reference sequence). This CDR3 is built from 13 residues. V was shortened by 1 base and J by 6 bases, with 7 bases between the two germline ends. CDR3 protein: CASSIAGGQPQHF. The CDR3 DNA follows: TGTGCCAGTAGTATAGCAGGCGGTCAGCCCCAGCATTTT.

V gene TRBV12-3 or TRBV12-4 combines with J gene TRBJ2-7; 10 positions agree with TRBD1. The CDR3 is 17 amino acids. The V and J ends lost 2 bases and 6 bases, in that order; junction bases with no gene match: 13. The CDR3: CASSLSGQGDGVGEQYF. In DNA, the CDR3 is TGTGCCAGCAGTTTATCCGGACAGGGGGACGGGGTCGGCGAGCAGTACTTC.

The chain couples TRBV3-1 to TRBJ1-5; D is possibly TRBD1 (6 bases). This CDR3 spans 15 amino acids. Germline assignment: CDR1 LGHDT and CDR2 YNNKEL (reference sequence). V lost 0 bases, J lost 4 bases, and 10 bases lay in between. The CDR3: CASSQDVGANQPQHF. The CDR3 region has the DNA TGTGCCAGCAGCCAAGATGTGGGGGCTAATCAGCCCCAGCATTTT.

A few counts support this clonotype. The J gene is TRBJ2-5, the V gene TRBV4-1; D remains ambiguous. CDR3 length equals 13 residues. V was pared by 3 bases and J by 2 bases, with 7 bases between. Germline values: CDR1 MGHRA, CDR2 YSYEKL. The CDR3, as DNA: TGCGCCAGCAGCCATCCCGGACAAGAGACCCAGTACTTC. Amino acids: CASSHPGQETQYF.